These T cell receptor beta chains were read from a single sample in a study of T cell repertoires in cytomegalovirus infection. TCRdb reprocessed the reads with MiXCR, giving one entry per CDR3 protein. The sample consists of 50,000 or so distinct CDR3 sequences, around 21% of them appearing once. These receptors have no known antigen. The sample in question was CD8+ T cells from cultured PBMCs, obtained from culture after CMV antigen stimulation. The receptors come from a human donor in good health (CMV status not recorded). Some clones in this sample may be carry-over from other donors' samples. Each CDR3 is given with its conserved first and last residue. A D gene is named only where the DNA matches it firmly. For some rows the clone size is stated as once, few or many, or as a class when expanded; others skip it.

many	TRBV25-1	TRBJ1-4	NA	CASSERAVSNEKLFF	TGTGCCAGCAGTGAACGGGCAGTGTCTAATGAAAAACTGTTTTTT
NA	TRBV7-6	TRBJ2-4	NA	CASSVFRGNIKNIQYF	TGTGCCAGCAGCGTGTTCCGTGGGAATATCAAAAACATTCAGTACTTC
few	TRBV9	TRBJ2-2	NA	CASSVESGINTGELFF	TGTGCCAGCAGCGTAGAGTCAGGGATTAACACCGGGGAGCTGTTTTTT
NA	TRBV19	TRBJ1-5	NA	CASSISGRFNQPQHF	TGTGCCAGTAGTATATCCGGCAGGTTCAATCAGCCCCAGCATTTT
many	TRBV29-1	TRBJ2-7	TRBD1	CSVVTGTGTYEQYF	TGCAGCGTTGTAACCGGGACAGGAACCTACGAGCAGTACTTC
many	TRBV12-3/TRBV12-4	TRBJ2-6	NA	CASRISGANVLTF	TGTGCCAGCCGGATCTCTGGGGCCAACGTCCTGACTTTC
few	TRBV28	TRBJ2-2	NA	CASSLLRRPFGGELFF	TGTGCCAGCAGTTTGTTACGGAGGCCCTTTGGCGGGGAGCTGTTTTTT
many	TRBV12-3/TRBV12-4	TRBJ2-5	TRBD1	CASSLEGAAQETQYF	TGTGCCAGCAGTTTAGAGGGGGCCGCCCAAGAGACCCAGTACTTC
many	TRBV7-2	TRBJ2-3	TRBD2	CASSLLANPYTDTQYF	TGTGCCAGCAGCCTACTAGCGAACCCGTACACAGATACGCAGTATTTT
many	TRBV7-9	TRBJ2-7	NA	CASSFSSGASSYEQYF	TGTGCCAGCAGCTTCTCGTCGGGGGCAAGCTCCTACGAGCAGTACTTC
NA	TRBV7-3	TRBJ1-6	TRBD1	CASSLVGQGAGLNSPLHF	TGTGCCAGCAGCTTAGTCGGGCAGGGGGCGGGATTGAATTCACCCCTCCACTTT
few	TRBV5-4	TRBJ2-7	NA	CASSGSRSSYEQYF	TGTGCCAGCAGCGGTTCCAGGAGCTCCTACGAGCAGTACTTC
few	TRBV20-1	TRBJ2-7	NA	CSLGPDSSYEQYF	TGCAGTCTCGGACCGGACAGCTCCTACGAGCAGTACTTC
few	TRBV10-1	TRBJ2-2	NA	CASSDTVPGELFF	TGCGCCAGCAGTGATACCGTTCCCGGGGAGCTGTTTTTT
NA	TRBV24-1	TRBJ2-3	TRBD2	CATSDLSSGPEGDTQYF	TGTGCCACCAGTGATTTGTCTAGCGGGCCAGAGGGAGATACGCAGTATTTT
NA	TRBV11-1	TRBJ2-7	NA	CASSLLNRAGEQYF	TGTGCCAGCAGCTTATTGAACAGGGCAGGCGAGCAGTACTTC
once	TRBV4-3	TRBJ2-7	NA	CASSQSRQANYYEQYF	TGCGCCAGCAGCCAATCACGACAGGCTAACTACTACGAGCAGTACTTC
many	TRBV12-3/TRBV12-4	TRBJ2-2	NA	CASSRGTGELFF	TGTGCCAGCAGCCGGGGTACCGGGGAGCTGTTTTTT
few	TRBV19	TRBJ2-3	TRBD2	CASSTFSGGDFNADTQYF	TGTGCCAGTAGTACCTTTAGCGGGGGGGATTTTAACGCAGATACGCAGTATTTT
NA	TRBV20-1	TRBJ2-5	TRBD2	CSASLSGSEETQYF	TGCAGTGCTAGTCTTAGCGGGAGCGAAGAGACCCAGTACTTC
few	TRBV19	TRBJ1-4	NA	CASSRRDKNEKLFF	TGTGCCAGTAGTCGCCGGGACAAAAATGAAAAACTGTTTTTT
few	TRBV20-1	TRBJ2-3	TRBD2	CSASPGGGTDTQYF	TGCAGTGCTAGCCCGGGGGGGGGCACAGATACGCAGTATTTT
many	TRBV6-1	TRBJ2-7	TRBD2	CASKASGTSGSGYEQYF	TGTGCCAGCAAAGCGTCGGGAACTAGCGGGAGTGGTTACGAGCAGTACTTC
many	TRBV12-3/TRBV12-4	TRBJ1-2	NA	CASSLPSGRKMGYGYTF	TGTGCCAGCAGTTTACCCTCGGGACGAAAGATGGGGTATGGCTACACCTTC
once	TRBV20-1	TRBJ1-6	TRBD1	CSAATGLSYNSPLHF	TGCAGTGCCGCGACAGGGCTCTCCTATAATTCACCCCTCCACTTT
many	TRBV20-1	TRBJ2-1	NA	CSAREVAGPGEQFF	TGCAGTGCTAGAGAAGTTGCGGGCCCCGGTGAGCAGTTCTTC
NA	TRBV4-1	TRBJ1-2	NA	CASRQDRAANYGYTF	TGCGCCAGCCGCCAAGATCGGGCAGCTAACTATGGCTACACCTTC
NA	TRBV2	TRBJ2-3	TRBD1	CASSERWTGDTDTQYF	TGTGCCAGCAGTGAAAGGTGGACAGGGGACACAGATACGCAGTATTTT
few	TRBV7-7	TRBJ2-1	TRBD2	CASSQRTSGDDEQFF	TGTGCTAGCAGCCAACGGACTAGCGGGGATGATGAGCAGTTCTTC
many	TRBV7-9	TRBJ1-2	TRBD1	CASSLGGQANYGYTF	TGTGCCAGCAGCTTAGGGGGACAGGCAAACTATGGCTACACCTTC
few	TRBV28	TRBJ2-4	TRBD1	CASSPTDRDKNIQYF	TGTGCCAGCAGTCCAACCGACAGGGACAAAAACATTCAGTACTTC
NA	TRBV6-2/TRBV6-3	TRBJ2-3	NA	CASSYDGGLTDTQYF	TGTGCCAGCAGTTACGATGGCGGGTTAACAGATACGCAGTATTTT
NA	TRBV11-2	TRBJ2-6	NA	CASSHPTEGSGANVLTF	TGTGCCAGCAGCCACCCGACAGAAGGGTCTGGGGCCAACGTCCTGACTTTC
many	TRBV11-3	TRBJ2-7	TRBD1	CASSLRQGSYEQYF	TGTGCCAGCAGCTTGCGACAGGGCTCCTACGAGCAGTACTTC
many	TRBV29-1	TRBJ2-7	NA	CSVEVEGSYEQYF	TGCAGCGTTGAAGTGGAGGGCTCCTACGAGCAGTACTTC
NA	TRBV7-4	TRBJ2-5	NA	CASSLKAGQETQCF	TGTGCCAGCAGCCTAAAAGCAGGACAAGAGACCCAGTGCTTC
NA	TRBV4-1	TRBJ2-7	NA	CASSLGDRPYEQYF	TGCGCCAGCAGCCTTGGCGACAGGCCCTACGAGCAGTACTTC
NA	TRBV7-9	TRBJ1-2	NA	CASSPDLDFYGYTF	TGTGCCAGCAGCCCTGATCTGGACTTCTATGGCTACACCTTC
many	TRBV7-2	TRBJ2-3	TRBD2	CASSLSAGVLDTQYF	TGTGCCAGCAGCTTATCAGCGGGAGTTTTAGATACGCAGTATTTT
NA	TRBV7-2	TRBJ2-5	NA	CASSLVDETQYF	TGTGCCAGCAGCTTAGTCGATGAGACCCAGTACTTC
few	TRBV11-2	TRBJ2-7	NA	CASSSGGEKVPYEQYF	TGTGCCAGCAGCTCCGGAGGGGAAAAGGTACCCTACGAGCAGTACTTC
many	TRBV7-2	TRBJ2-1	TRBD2	CASSLALGTSGGTREQFF	TGTGCCAGCAGCTTAGCTTTAGGGACTAGCGGGGGGACCAGGGAGCAGTTCTTC
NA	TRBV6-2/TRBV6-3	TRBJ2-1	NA	CATKEGNNEQFF	TGTGCCACCAAAGAGGGGAACAATGAGCAGTTCTTC
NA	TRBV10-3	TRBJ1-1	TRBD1	CAISPFRQGKNTEAFF	TGTGCCATCAGCCCTTTTAGACAGGGGAAGAACACTGAAGCTTTCTTT
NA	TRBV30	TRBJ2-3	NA	CVWSALAKDTQYF	TGTGTCTGGAGTGCGCTAGCTAAAGATACTCAGTATTTC
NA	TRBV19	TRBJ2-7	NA	CASSIFQGPSYEQYF	TGTGCCAGTAGTATCTTCCAGGGCCCCAGCTACGAGCAGTACTTC
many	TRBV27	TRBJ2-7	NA	CASSLEGPHYEQYF	TGTGCCAGCAGTTTAGAGGGGCCACACTACGAGCAGTACTTC
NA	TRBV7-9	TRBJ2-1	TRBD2	CASILELAANEQFF	TGTGCCAGCATCTTAGAGCTAGCGGCTAATGAGCAGTTCTTC
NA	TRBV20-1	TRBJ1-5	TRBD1	CSAKTGAEYNQPQHF	TGCAGTGCCAAGACAGGGGCCGAATACAATCAGCCCCAGCATTTT
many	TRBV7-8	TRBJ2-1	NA	CASSLRPDPTDNEQFF	TGTGCCAGCAGCTTACGTCCGGACCCTACAGACAATGAGCAGTTCTTC